The 21 T cell receptor beta chains below were found in one sample sequenced in a study of blood T cells in healthy people across ages. A second PCR of about 6 to 12 cycles used a sample-barcoded 5' primer and a J-beta primer mix. TCRdb re-derived calls from the 5' RACE reads in MiXCR, one entry per CDR3 protein. This table has 1.5 million to 2 million distinct CDR3 sequences, about 39% appearing once. The sequenced material came from blood. The source is a human donor in good health.

This rearrangement joins TRBV12-3 or TRBV12-4 to TRBJ2-1, with 9 bases matching TRBD2. This CDR3 spans 14 amino acids. The ends lost 6 bases at V and 3 bases at J; junction bases unmatched: 3. The CDR3 sequence is CASRSTSGYNEQFF. CDR3 in DNA: TGTGCCAGCAGATCGACTAGCGGCTACAATGAGCAGTTCTTC.

The chain recombines TRBV5-1 with TRBJ1-6; 8 bases match TRBD1. This CDR3 comprises 14 residues. CDR1 is SGHRS, CDR2 YFSETQ, per germline. Trimming at V came to 4 bases and at J to 8 bases, leaving 5 bases not matched to a gene. The CDR3 DNA is TGCGCCAGCAGCGGACAGGGTAATGATTCACCCCTCCACTTT. It yields the protein CASSGQGNDSPLHF.

The gene calls are TRBV7-2 and TRBJ2-3; D is ambiguous. Germline loops: CDR1 SGHTA, CDR2 FQGNSA. Trimming took 5 bases from V and 1 from J, leaving 10 bases between them. This CDR3 comprises 14 residues. The CDR3 loop reads CASSRIGRTDTQYF. In nucleotides, the CDR3 is TGTGCCAGCAGCCGCATAGGGCGCACAGATACGCAGTATTTT.

The genes are TRBV6-2 or TRBV6-3 and TRBJ1-4; no clear D. The CDR3 has 10 residues. The V gene lost 5 bases and the J gene lost 5 bases, with 0 bases spanning the gap. CDR1 and CDR2 from the germline V gene are MNHEY and SVGEGT. The CDR3 region has the DNA TGTGCCAGCAGTAATGAAAAACTGTTTTTT. Translation: CASSNEKLFF.

This clonotype has more than one count but fewer than ten. The chain joins TRBV6-2 or TRBV6-3 to TRBJ2-3; D remains ambiguous. In germline, CDR1 is MNHEY, CDR2 SVGEGT. Trimming took 8 bases from V and 3 from J, leaving 9 bases between them. The CDR3 contains 12 residues. The CDR3 nucleotides are TGTGCCAGCTCGGCCGATACAGATACGCAGTATTTT. Amino acids: CASSADTDTQYF.

The J gene is TRBJ2-1, the V gene TRBV9, with 7 bases lining up with TRBD2. This CDR3 is built from 16 residues. J was trimmed by 2 bases and V by 1 base; bases with no gene match: 6. The germline V gene encodes CDR1 SGDLS and CDR2 YYNGEE. The CDR3 DNA sequence: TGTGCCAGCAGCGTAAGAGGGGAGGGGACCTACAATGAGCAGTTCTTC. Translation gives CASSVRGEGTYNEQFF.

There are a few counts of this clonotype. The chain combines TRBV30 with TRBJ1-2; TRBD1 is a possible D gene (5 bases). The V gene's germline CDR1 is GTSNPN and CDR2 SVGIG (reference sequence). The germline V and J ends were trimmed by 8 bases and 2 bases, with 9 bases remaining between them. The CDR3 runs to 11 residues. Here the CDR3 DNA reads TGTGCCGGGAAGGGGAACTATGGCTACACCTTC. It specifies CAGKGNYGYTF.

Here the CDR3 reads CASSRGTKLGEQYF. CDR3 DNA sequence: TGTGCCAGCAGCCGAGGGACTAAACTGGGGGAGCAGTACTTC. The chain is built from TRBV6-5 and TRBJ2-7; 7 nucleotides align to TRBD2. CDR1 and CDR2 from the germline V gene are MNHEY and SVGAGI. V shed 6 bases and J 7 bases; nucleotides not matched to a gene: 12. The CDR3 length is 14 residues.

The chain combines TRBV7-9 with TRBJ2-1; 9 nucleotides align to TRBD2. From germline, CDR1 is SEHNR and CDR2 FQNEAQ (reference sequence). The V and J ends lost 6 bases and 1 base, in that order; junction bases with no gene match: 7. The CDR3 sequence is 16 residues long. Written as DNA, the CDR3 is TGTGCCAGCAGGTCCCGGACTAGCGTATCCTACAATGAGCAGTTCTTC. It specifies CASRSRTSVSYNEQFF.

The chain is built from TRBV4-1 and TRBJ2-1, with 14 bases identical to TRBD2. The length of the CDR3 is 18 residues. V was pared by 1 base and J by 6 bases, with 8 bases of the junction left unmatched. Germline values: CDR1 MGHRA, CDR2 YSYEKL. The CDR3 DNA follows: TGCGCCAGCAGCCAAGGACTAGCGGGGGGGCCTTACTTCAATGAGCAGTTCTTC. Amino acids: CASSQGLAGGPYFNEQFF.

There are a few counts of this clonotype. The V gene is TRBV7-2, the J gene TRBJ1-6; a possible D gene is TRBD1 (5 bases). V was pared by 5 bases and J by 10 bases, with 21 bases between. CDR3 length equals 16 residues. The V gene's germline CDR1 is SGHTA and CDR2 FQGNSA. This chain's CDR3 is CASSAAGTEDFSPLHF. The CDR3 nucleotides read TGTGCCAGCAGCGCGGCAGGGACCGAAGACTTCTCACCCCTCCACTTT. The full variable domain, rest sourced from reference TRBV7-2 and TRBJ1-6, is GAGVSQSPSNKVTEKGKDVELRCDPISGHTALYWYRQSLGQGLEFLIYFQGNSAPDKSGLPSDRFSAERTGGSVSTLTIQRTQQEDSAVYLCASSAAGTEDFSPLHFGNGTRLTVT.

This clonotype was seen many times. The V call is TRBV29-1, the J call TRBJ2-5, with TRBD2 identical over 11 bases. This CDR3 is 16 amino acids long. V was clipped by 0 bases and J by 4 bases; unmatched bases: 7. Germline CDR1 is SQVTM and CDR2 is ANQGSEA. The CDR3 bases are TGCAGCGTTGAAGATCTTACTCTAGCGGGGGGAGAGACCCAGTACTTC. Amino acids: CSVEDLTLAGGETQYF. Full variable domain (rest looked up from reference TRBV29-1 and TRBJ2-5): SAVISQKPSRDICQRGTSLTIQCQVDSQVTMMFWYRQQPGQSLTLIATANQGSEATYESGFVIDKFPISRPNLTFSTLTVSNMSPEDSSIYLCSVEDLTLAGGETQYFGPGTRLLVL.

This clonotype appeared a few times. The genes are TRBV5-1 and TRBJ1-2; no firm D call. CDR1 is SGHRS, CDR2 YFSETQ, per germline. V shed 5 bases and J shed 6 bases, with 11 bases lying between them. This CDR3 comprises 12 residues. The DNA of the CDR3 is TGCGCCAGCAGGAGGGAGTACAATGGCTACACCTTC. It translates to CASRREYNGYTF.

The CDR3 protein is CASSQVRTSRNEQFF. CDR3 nucleotide sequence: TGTGCCAGCAGCCAAGTCCGGACTAGCAGGAATGAGCAGTTCTTC. The chain combines TRBV14 with TRBJ2-1; 8 bases match TRBD2. With 1 base clipped from V and 7 bases from J, the junction kept 6 bases outside the gene matches. This CDR3 is 15 amino acids long. Germline lookup yields CDR1 SGHDN and CDR2 FVKESK.

The chain combines TRBV20-1 with TRBJ1-5, with D perhaps matching TRBD1 (5 bases). Trimming took 6 bases from V and 3 from J, leaving 15 bases between them. Germline loops: CDR1 DFQATT, CDR2 SNEGSKA (reference sequence). This CDR3 region has 14 residues. The CDR3 nucleotides read TGCAGTGCCACAACGCGACAGTACAATCAGCCCCAGCATTTT. Its protein is CSATTRQYNQPQHF.

This clonotype was observed a few times. The chain has TRBV6-1 and TRBJ1-1; weak D call: TRBD1 (6 bases). The V gene lost 6 bases and the J gene lost 0 bases, with 11 bases spanning the gap. This CDR3 contains 14 residues. Germline-derived CDR1 and CDR2 are MNHNS and SASEGT. CDR3 nucleotide sequence: TGTGCCAGCAGAGGACAGCTAATGAACACTGAAGCTTTCTTT. Protein sequence: CASRGQLMNTEAFF.

This clonotype was found a few times. This sequence joins TRBV7-2 and TRBJ2-7; D is perhaps TRBD1 (6 bases). Near its end, the DNA agrees better with TRBJ2-5, so the J call may be wrong. The CDR3 has 14 residues. Germline lookup yields CDR1 SGHTA and CDR2 FQGNSA. CDR3: CASSRVGGGETQYF. In DNA, the CDR3 is TGTGCCAGCAGCCGCGTTGGGGGCGGGGAGACCCAGTACTTC.

The chain recombines TRBV13 with TRBJ2-5; 12 nucleotides match TRBD2. Germline-derived CDR1 and CDR2 are PRHDT and FYEKMQ (reference sequence). This CDR3 comprises 17 residues. The ends lost 5 bases at V and 4 bases at J; junction bases unmatched: 11. The CDR3 is CASSARLAGEPVETQYF. CDR3 DNA sequence: TGTGCCAGCAGCGCCAGACTAGCGGGGGAGCCGGTAGAGACCCAGTACTTC.

In its sample, this clonotype was seen a few times. The V gene is TRBV6-6, the J gene TRBJ1-4; 7 bases map to TRBD1. CDR1 is MNHNY and CDR2 is SVGAGI in the germline V gene (reference sequence). CDR3 length: 14 amino acids. V was clipped by 4 bases and J by 7 bases; unmatched bases: 6. The CDR3 DNA reads TGTGCCAGCAGTTTTAGACAGGGCAGTGAAAAACTGTTTTTT. It specifies CASSFRQGSEKLFF.

As for this clonotype: Relative to the germline gene, one junction end is altered; a read error may explain this. The chain recombines TRBV5-1 with TRBJ2-1; D gene ambiguous. In germline, CDR1 is SGHRS, CDR2 YFSETQ. The CDR3 runs 14 residues. This CDR3 is CASREGLSCNEQFF. CDR3 nucleotide sequence: TGCGCCAGCAGGGAAGGCCTCTCCTGCAATGAGCAGTTCTTC. The full variable domain, completed using reference TRBV5-1 and TRBJ2-1, is KAGVTQTPRYLIKTRGQQVTLSCSPISGHRSVSWYQQTPGQGLQFLFEYFSETQRNKGNFPGRFSGRQFSNSRSEMNVSTLELGDSALYLCASREGLSCNEQFFGPGTRLTVL.

The chain combines TRBV20-1 with TRBJ1-4, with 10 bases fitting TRBD1. CDR3 size: 14 residues. Germline V lookup: CDR1 DFQATT, CDR2 SNEGSKA (reference sequence). Trimming cost V 4 bases and J 8 bases; bases outside gene matches: 7. Written as DNA, the CDR3 is TGCAGTGCTAAGATAGGGACAGGGGCAGAAAAACTGTTTTTT. Protein product: CSAKIGTGAEKLFF.